Listed below are T cell receptor beta chains from one sample, sequenced in a study of breast tumors, draining lymph nodes, adjacent tissues. MiXCR was run by TCRdb on the multiplex PCR reads, yielding one entry per CDR3 protein. The data hold 17,000 or so distinct CDR3 sequences, with about two thirds observed a single time. The sequenced sample was tumor-adjacent breast tissue. The source of these receptors is a female donor with breast cancer. Some clones in this sample may be carry-over from other donors' samples. Both conserved end residues are trimmed from each CDR3.

TRBJ1-3 | TRBV5-6 | ASRHRFPKVENTIY
TRBJ2-1 | TRBV24-1 | ATSPAGGWNEQF
TRBJ2-2 | TRBV5-5 | ASKQPGLGLVGELF
TRBJ1-3 | TRBV7-8 | ASSLTYSGAGNTIY
TRBJ2-3 | TRBV9 | ASSGDNTDTQY
TRBJ2-7 | TRBV5-1 | ASSARTGDAQY
TRBJ1-5 | TRBV12-3/TRBV12-4 | ASSFGGGTGSLGNQPQH
TRBJ2-1 | TRBV29-1 | SVDGWDSRNNEQF
TRBJ1-2 | TRBV10-3 | AISEGGVGGASGYT
TRBJ2-4 | TRBV15 | ATSRENKNIQY
TRBJ1-6 | TRBV6-1 | ASRGRINSPLH
TRBJ2-2 | TRBV10-1 | ASSEVGGTGELF
TRBJ1-2 | TRBV7-2 | ASSPTASGSSGYP
TRBJ1-1 | TRBV6-6 | ASRQGDTEAF
TRBJ2-5 | TRBV7-9 | ASSFRQGQGQETQY
TRBJ1-6 | TRBV30 | AWNDVRGGSGSPLH
TRBJ2-1 | TRBV7-9 | ASRPGLAVYNEQF
TRBJ1-5 | TRBV2 | ASSKTGGGQPQH
TRBJ2-7 | TRBV7-8 | ASSLLQAYEQY
TRBJ2-5 | TRBV4-2 | ASSQTDSPWSQY
TRBJ1-5 | TRBV5-1 | ASSLGPGLNQPQH
TRBJ2-3 | TRBV13 | ASSQAGLAQDTQY
TRBJ2-7 | TRBV4-2 | ASSQGLAGAEQY
TRBJ2-2 | TRBV11-1 | ASSRGQAGTGELF
TRBJ1-3 | TRBV20-1 | SAEGSGNTIY
TRBJ1-4 | TRBV7-9 | ASSSTSRETNEKLF
TRBJ2-1 | TRBV2 | ASRRLAESSYNEQF
TRBJ2-3 | TRBV24-1 | ATSDRGGAPSTDTQY
TRBJ2-3 | TRBV24-1 | ATSEGSSDTQY
TRBJ1-3 | TRBV7-3 | ASSEQGMVSGNTIY
TRBJ2-5 | TRBV19 | ASSILAQETQY
TRBJ1-2 | TRBV7-2 | ASSIGQGDNYGYT
TRBJ1-2 | TRBV29-1 | SVEEGFGYT
TRBJ2-3 | TRBV4-2 | ASSQGGTSIDTQY
TRBJ2-3 | TRBV7-4 | ASSPLPAGEQDTQY
TRBJ2-7 | TRBV7-9 | ASSLSVNTEAFFGQGFPEQY
TRBJ1-2 | TRBV5-8 | ASSSNSSGSYFRGEWANYGYT
TRBJ2-1 | TRBV7-7 | ASGGKEGGWDEQF
TRBJ2-3 | TRBV18 | ASSPTLDVGDTQY
TRBJ1-5 | TRBV20-1 | SARDRRETDNQPQH
TRBJ1-1 | TRBV5-6 | ASSLSMNTEAF
TRBJ1-2 | TRBV9 | ASSVDGDYGYT
TRBJ1-5 | TRBV6-1 | ASSELLGRQIPYSNQPQH
TRBJ1-6 | TRBV5-1 | ASSSGDSPLH
TRBJ1-2 | TRBV7-2 | ASSLGTTDTYGYT
TRBJ2-3 | TRBV6-2/TRBV6-3 | ASSLSGGTVDTQY